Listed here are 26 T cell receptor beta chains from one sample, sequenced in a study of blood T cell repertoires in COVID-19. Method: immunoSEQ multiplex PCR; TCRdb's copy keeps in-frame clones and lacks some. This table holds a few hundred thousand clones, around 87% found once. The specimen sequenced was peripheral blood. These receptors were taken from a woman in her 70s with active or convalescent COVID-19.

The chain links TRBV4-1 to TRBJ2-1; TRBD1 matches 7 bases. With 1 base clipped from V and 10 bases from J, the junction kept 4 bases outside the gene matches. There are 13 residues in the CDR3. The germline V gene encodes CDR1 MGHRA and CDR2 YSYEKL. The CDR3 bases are TGCGCCAGCAGCCAAGGACAGGGCGGAGAGCAGTTCTTC. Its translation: CASSQGQGGEQFF.

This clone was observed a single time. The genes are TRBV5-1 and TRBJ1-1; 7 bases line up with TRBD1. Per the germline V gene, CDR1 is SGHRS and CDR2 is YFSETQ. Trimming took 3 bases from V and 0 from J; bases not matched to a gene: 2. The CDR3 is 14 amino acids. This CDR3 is CASSSGQMNTEAFF. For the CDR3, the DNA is TGCGCCAGCAGCTCGGGACAGATGAACACTGAAGCTTTCTTT.

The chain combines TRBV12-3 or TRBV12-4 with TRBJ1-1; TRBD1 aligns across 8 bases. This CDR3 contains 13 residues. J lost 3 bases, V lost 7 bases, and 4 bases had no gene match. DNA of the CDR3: TGTGCCAGCATCGCGGACAGGGACACTGAAGCTTTCTTT. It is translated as CASIADRDTEAFF.

CDR3 DNA: TGTGCCAGCAGCGCACCGGACAGGGGCAAAGACGAGCAGTACTTC. Amino acids: CASSAPDRGKDEQYF. The chain employs TRBV7-9 and TRBJ2-7, with 9 bases aligning to TRBD1. From germline, CDR1 is SEHNR and CDR2 FQNEAQ (reference sequence). V shed 5 bases, J shed 5 bases, and the junction held 10 bases outside the gene matches. The CDR3 totals 15 residues.

For the CDR3, the DNA is TGTGCCAGCAGCCCACTGACAGGCTCTAACTATGGCTACACCTTC. Translation gives CASSPLTGSNYGYTF. The chain carries TRBV14 and TRBJ1-2; TRBD1 might be the D (6 bases). The CDR3 extends over 15 amino acids. V lost 4 bases and J 0 bases, leaving 12 bases between the germline ends. Germline CDR1 reads SGHDN; CDR2 reads FVKESK.

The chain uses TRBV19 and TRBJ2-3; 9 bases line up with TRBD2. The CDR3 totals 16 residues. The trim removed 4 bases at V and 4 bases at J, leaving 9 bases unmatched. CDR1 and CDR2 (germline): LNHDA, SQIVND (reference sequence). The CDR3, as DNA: TGTGCCAGTAGTACCCTTCCGGGACTAGCTGCAGATACGCAGTATTTT. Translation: CASSTLPGLAADTQYF.

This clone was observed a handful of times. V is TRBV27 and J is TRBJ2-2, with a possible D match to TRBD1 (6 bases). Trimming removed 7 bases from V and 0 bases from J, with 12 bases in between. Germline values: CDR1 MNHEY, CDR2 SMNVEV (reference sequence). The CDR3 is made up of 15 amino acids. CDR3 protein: CASTTGLANTGELFF. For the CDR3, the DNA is TGTGCCAGCACGACAGGCCTCGCGAACACCGGGGAGCTGTTTTTT.

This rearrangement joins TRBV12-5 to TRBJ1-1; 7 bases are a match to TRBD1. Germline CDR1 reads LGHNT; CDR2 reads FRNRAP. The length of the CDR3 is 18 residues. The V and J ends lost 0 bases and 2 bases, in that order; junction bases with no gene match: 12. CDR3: CASGLVPTGEKSNTEAFF. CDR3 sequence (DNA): TGTGCTAGTGGTTTGGTACCTACAGGGGAAAAATCCAACACTGAAGCTTTCTTT.

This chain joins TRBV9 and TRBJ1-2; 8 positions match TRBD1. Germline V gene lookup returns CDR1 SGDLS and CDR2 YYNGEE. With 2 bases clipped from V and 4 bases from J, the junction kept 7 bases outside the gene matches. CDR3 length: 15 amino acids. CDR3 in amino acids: CASSVAGGGSYGYTF. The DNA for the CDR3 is TGTGCCAGCAGCGTGGCAGGGGGCGGGAGCTATGGCTACACCTTC.

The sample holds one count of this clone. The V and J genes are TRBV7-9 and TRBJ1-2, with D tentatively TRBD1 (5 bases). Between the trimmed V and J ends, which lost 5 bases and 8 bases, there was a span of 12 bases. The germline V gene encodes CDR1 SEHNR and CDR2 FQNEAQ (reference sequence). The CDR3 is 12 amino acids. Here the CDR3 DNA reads TGTGCCAGCAGCACACAGGTGCAAGGCTACACCTTC. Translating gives CASSTQVQGYTF.

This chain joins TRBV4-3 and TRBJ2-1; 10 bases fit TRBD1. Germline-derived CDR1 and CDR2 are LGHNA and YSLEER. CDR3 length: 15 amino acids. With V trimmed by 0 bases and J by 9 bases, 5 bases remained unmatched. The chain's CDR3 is CASSQEGQGTPEQFF. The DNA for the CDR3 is TGCGCCAGCAGCCAAGAGGGACAGGGGACCCCTGAGCAGTTCTTC.

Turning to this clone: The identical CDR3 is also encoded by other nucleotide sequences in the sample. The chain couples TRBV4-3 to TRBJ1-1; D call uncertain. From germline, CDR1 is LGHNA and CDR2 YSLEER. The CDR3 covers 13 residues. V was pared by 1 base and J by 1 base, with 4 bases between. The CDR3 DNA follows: TGCGCCAGCAGCCAAGCCGGGAACACTGAAGCTTTCTTT. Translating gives CASSQAGNTEAFF.

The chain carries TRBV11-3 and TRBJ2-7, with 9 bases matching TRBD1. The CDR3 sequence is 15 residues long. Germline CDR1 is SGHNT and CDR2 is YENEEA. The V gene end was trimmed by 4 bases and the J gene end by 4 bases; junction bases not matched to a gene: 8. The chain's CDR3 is CASSSHRDRAYEQYF. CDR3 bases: TGTGCCAGCAGCTCACACCGGGACAGGGCTTACGAGCAGTACTTC.

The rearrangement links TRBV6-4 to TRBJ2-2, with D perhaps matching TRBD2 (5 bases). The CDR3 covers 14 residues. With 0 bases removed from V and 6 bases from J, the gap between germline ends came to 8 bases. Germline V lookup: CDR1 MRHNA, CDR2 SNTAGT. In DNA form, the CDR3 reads TGTGCCAGCAGTGACTCGGAGGAATCCGGGGAGCTGTTTTTT. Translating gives CASSDSEESGELFF.

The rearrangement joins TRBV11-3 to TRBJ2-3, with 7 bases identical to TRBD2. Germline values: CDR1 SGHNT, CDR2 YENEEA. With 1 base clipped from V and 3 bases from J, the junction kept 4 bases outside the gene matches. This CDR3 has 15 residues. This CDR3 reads CASSLGAGPTDTQYF. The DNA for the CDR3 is TGTGCCAGCAGCTTAGGAGCGGGGCCGACAGATACGCAGTATTTT.

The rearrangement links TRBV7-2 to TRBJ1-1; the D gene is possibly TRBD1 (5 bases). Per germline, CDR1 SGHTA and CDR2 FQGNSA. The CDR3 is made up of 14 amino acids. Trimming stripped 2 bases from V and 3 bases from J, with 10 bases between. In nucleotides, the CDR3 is TGTGCCAGCAGCTTACAGGGAATCCACACTGAAGCTTTCTTT. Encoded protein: CASSLQGIHTEAFF.

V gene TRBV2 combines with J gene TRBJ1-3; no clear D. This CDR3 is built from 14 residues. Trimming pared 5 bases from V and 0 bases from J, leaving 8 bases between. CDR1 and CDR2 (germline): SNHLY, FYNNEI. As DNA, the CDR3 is TGTGCCAGCAGTCCTACCTTCTCTGGAAACACCATATATTTT. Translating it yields CASSPTFSGNTIYF.

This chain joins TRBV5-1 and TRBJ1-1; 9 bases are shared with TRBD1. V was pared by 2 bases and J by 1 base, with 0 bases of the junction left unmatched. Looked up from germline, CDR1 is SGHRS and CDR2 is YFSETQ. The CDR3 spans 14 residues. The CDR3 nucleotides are TGCGCCAGCAGCTTACAGGGGGCGAACACTGAAGCTTTCTTT. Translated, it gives CASSLQGANTEAFF.

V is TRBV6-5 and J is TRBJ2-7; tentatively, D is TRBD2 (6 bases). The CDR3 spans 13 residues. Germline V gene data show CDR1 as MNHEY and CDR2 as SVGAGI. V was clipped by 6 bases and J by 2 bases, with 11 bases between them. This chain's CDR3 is CASRRGGTYEQYF. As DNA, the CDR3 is TGTGCCAGCAGAAGGGGAGGCACCTACGAGCAGTACTTC.

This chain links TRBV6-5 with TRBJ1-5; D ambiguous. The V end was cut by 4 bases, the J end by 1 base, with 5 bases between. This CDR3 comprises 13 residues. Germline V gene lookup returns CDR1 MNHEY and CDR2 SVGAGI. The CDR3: CASSSRSNQPQHF. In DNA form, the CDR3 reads TGTGCCAGCAGTTCCAGAAGCAATCAGCCCCAGCATTTT.

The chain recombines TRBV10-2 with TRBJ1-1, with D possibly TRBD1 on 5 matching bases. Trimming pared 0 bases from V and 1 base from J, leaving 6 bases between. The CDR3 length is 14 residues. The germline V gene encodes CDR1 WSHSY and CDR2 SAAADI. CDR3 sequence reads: CASSESQGNTEAFF. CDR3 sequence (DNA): TGCGCCAGCAGTGAGTCCCAGGGGAACACTGAAGCTTTCTTT.

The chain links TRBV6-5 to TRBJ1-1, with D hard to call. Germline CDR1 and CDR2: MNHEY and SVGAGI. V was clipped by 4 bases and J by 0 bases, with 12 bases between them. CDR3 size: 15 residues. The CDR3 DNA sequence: TGTGCCAGCAGTTTCCAGTGGGAGATGAACACTGAAGCTTTCTTT. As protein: CASSFQWEMNTEAFF.

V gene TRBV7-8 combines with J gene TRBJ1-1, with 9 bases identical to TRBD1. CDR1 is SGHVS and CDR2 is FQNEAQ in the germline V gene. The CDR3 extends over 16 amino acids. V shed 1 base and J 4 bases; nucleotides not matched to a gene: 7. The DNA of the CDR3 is TGTGCCAGCAGCTTAGTGGTACAGGGGGCTCGCACTGAAGCTTTCTTT. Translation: CASSLVVQGARTEAFF.

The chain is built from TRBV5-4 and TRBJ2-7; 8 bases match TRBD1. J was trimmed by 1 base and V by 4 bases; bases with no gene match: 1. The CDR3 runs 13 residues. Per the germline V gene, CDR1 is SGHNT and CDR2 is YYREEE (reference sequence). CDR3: CASSQGASYEQYF. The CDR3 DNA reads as TGTGCCAGCAGCCAGGGGGCATCCTACGAGCAGTACTTC.

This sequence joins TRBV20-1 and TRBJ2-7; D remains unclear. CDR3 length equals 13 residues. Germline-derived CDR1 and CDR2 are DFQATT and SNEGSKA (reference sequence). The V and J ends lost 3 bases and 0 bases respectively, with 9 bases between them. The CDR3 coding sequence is TGCAGTGCTAGTTGGCCGAACTCCTACGAGCAGTACTTC. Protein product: CSASWPNSYEQYF.

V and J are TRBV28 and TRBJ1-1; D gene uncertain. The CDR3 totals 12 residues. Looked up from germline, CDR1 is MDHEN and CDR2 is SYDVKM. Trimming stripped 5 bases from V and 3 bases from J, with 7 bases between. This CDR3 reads CASSREHTEAFF. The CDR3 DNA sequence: TGTGCCAGCAGTCGGGAACACACTGAAGCTTTCTTT.